This T cell receptor (beta chain) was obtained from a study of blood T cells in healthy people across ages. Study-wide results and limits: Versus aged donors, long-lived donors had higher diversity and more naive CD4+ cells. Diversity estimates from one million T cells were considered underestimates.

This clonotype was found many times. Its target is unknown. Next came a second PCR, run for about 7 to 12 cycles, which used a sample-barcoded 5' primer along with a J-beta primer mix. From the 5' RACE reads, TCRdb called clonotypes with MiXCR, one entry per CDR3 protein. Altogether about 650,000 distinct CDR3 sequences are present, more than 45% being singletons, with the ten largest covering roughly 13%. Trimming took 9 bases from V and 0 from J, leaving 13 bases between them. CDR3 length: 14 amino acids. The rearrangement links TRBV12-3 or TRBV12-4 to TRBJ2-3, with D perhaps TRBD2 (7 bases). The TCR originated in a woman older than 75 in good health. Sequencing was carried out using blood. CDR3 DNA: TGTGCCAGTAGGGGGGGCGGAAGCACAGATACGCAGTATTTT. Its translation is CASRGGGSTDTQYF.